This TCR beta chain originates from a study of T cells in Graves' hyperthyroidism and ophthalmopathy (dated by TCRdb to the late 2010s). General notes on the study: Peripheral blood samples were taken at the time of initial diagnosis, prior to any treatment. The paper reports TCR Vbeta CDR3 sequencing of about 140 peripheral blood samples: under 45 ophthalmopathy, approximately 74 hyperthyroidism and around 17 progressor patients. TCR V-J signatures able to tell the groups apart were searched for in a discovery cohort of 90 to 100 patients, of whom more than 40 had Graves' ophthalmopathy and 57 had stable Graves' hyperthyroidism. For training and testing, the 100 or so patients in the discovery cohort were randomly divided in a 7:3 ratio. The study also compared thyroid tissue and blood T-cell repertoires from five or six Graves' hyperthyroidism patients. After blood sampling, hyperthyroidism patients were treated with methimazole at a starting dose of 30 mg daily, and ophthalmopathy patients were treated with high-dose intravenous methylprednisolone. An independent validation cohort of around 19 hyperthyroidism patients and over 15 patients who later progressed to ophthalmopathy tested prospective prediction of ophthalmopathy. General findings and caveats noted by the study authors: During validation, the model predicted progression to ophthalmopathy a median of roughly 7.1 months ahead of onset, with just under 71% sensitivity and 72.22% specificity. Blood samples also contained most of the expanded thyroid clonotypes (frequency above 0.001), which suggests that blood repertoires may reflect thyroid immune responses. Sample size was not statistically predetermined, and investigators were not blinded to group allocation. A 13 V-J signature model separated ophthalmopathy from stable hyperthyroidism, with approximately 87% sensitivity and 81% to 83% specificity in cross-validation and 80%/75% in testing.

Amplification of TCR beta CDR3 regions was carried out from RNA transcripts. The first round of RT-PCR for the TCR CDR3 was performed with the HTBI primer set and the Qiagen OneStep RT-PCR kit. Libraries were constructed in a second round of multiplex PCR, after which size selection and purification were performed. The libraries were sequenced on an Illumina HiSeq2000 using paired-end 100 bp reads. The authors processed their data as follows. SOAPnuke was used to process the raw data, with reads discarded if the reads contained adapters or uncalled bases, had a mean Phred below 15, or lacked an exact constant-primer or identifier match. COPE v1.2.5 was used to merge the high-quality paired reads, and each unique nucleotide sequence was defined as a clonotype. MiTCR v1.1 was used to align the clonotypes against IMGT TRBV, TRBD and TRBJ reference segments. Analysis was restricted to V-J combinations with a frequency above 0.0001, which covered 98% to 99.2% of repertoires. A TCS score was defined as the ratio between F50 (clonal expansion) and ExV (chaos), using BLOSUM62-based TCRdist between CDR3 peptides within each V-J. Welch's t-statistics and random forest reduced 500 to 550 V-J features to around 14, which were used in a naive Bayes classifier (R e1071). The public reads were reprocessed in TCRdb via fastp at Q25 and MiXCR, keeping in-frame beta chains. Rows with one shared CDR3 protein collapse into an entry with the most common genes and DNA. TCRdb's processing, not the study's, gives the V and J calls here. Within this sample are about half a million distinct CDR3 sequences, with around a quarter of them counted one time only. Around 10% of the sample goes to the ten largest clones.

This clonotype has ten or more counts. No antigen is known for it. No per-base quality is available; no much larger clone lies one base away. The CDR3 sequence holds 14 residues, the cysteine and phenylalanine included. The retained sequence is limited to the CDR3, 42 bases, with the frame set at the first base. The junction shows trimming of 1 base on V and 4 bases on J, plus 10 bases between the germline ends. For CDR1 and CDR2, the germline V gene lists LGHNA and YSLEER. Moderately to severely active disease, a Clinical Activity Score of at least 3, a NOSPECS grade of at least 4, and a duration under 3 months were present in ophthalmopathy patients. Any patient with an uncontrolled infection, another autoimmune disease, pregnancy or lactation was excluded. Diagnoses were established on the basis of clinical symptoms, serum thyroxine and TRAb, thyroid ultrasound, and orbital computed tomography. PBMCs were isolated from 7.5 to 10 ml of fresh peripheral blood by Ficoll-Paque density gradient centrifugation. Total RNA was extracted using Trizol reagent, and RNA quality was assessed on an Agilent 2100 Bioanalyzer.

The sequencing sample was made of blood. The receptor was isolated from a woman aged 25-40 years with Graves' ophthalmopathy. This sequence uses TRBV4-3 and TRBJ2-5; possibly the D gene is TRBD2, per 5 matching bases. The CDR3 reads as follows: CASSQAVGRETQYF. The base sequence is TGCGCCAGCAGCCAAGCGGTTGGGAGAGAGACCCAGTACTTC.